The sample holds one count of the clone carrying this TCR beta chain. Its antigen is not known. This entry belongs to a study of OX40 agonist ivuxolimab in advanced cancers. The study's findings and limits: Clonal expansion was among the lowest in partial responders at 0.1-3.0 mg/kg, especially CD8+.

This table comes from immunoSEQ multiplex PCR, and its TCRdb copy is limited to in-frame clones, with some not included. The table includes 45,000 to 60,000 clones, approximately 80% detected once. V lost 4 bases, J lost 5 bases, and 4 bases stayed unmatched. The CDR3 extends over 14 amino acids. Germline CDR1 reads MDHEN; CDR2 reads SYDVKM. The chain recombines TRBV28 with TRBJ2-5; 10 bases match TRBD1. The specimen comprised CD4+ or CD8+ T cells sorted from blood, sampled in a trial of the OX40 agonist ivuxolimab. The sequence was obtained from an adult with an advanced solid tumor such as melanoma, head and neck, liver or kidney cancer. The CDR3 protein is CASSSTGGWETQYF. The CDR3 DNA follows: TGTGCCAGCAGTTCGACAGGGGGCTGGGAGACCCAGTACTTC. Complete variable domain (other parts from reference TRBV28 and TRBJ2-5): DVKVTQSSRYLVKRTGEKVFLECVQDMDHENMFWYRQDPGLGLRLIYFSYDVKMKEKGDIPEGYSVSREKKERFSLILESASTNQTSMYLCASSSTGGWETQYFGPGTRLLVL.